This T cell receptor (beta chain) was recovered during a study of tumor-infiltrating lymphocytes in primary liver carcinoma. A primer in the constant region served to generate TCR beta cDNA from roughly 450 ng of total RNA. Three nested multiplex PCR rounds of slightly modified ARM-PCR generated TCR beta libraries. PCR rounds one and two used TRBV1-TRBV30 forward primers with a C-beta reverse primer for roughly 10 cycles each. TCRdb itself ran the multiplex PCR reads through MiXCR, one entry per CDR3 protein. The table lists 80,000 or so distinct CDR3 sequences, around 75% of them singletons. V lost 1 base and J 3 bases, leaving 1 base between the germline ends. The CDR3 contains 12 residues. The germline V gene has CDR1 SGHAT and CDR2 FQNNGV. Co-extraction of RNA and DNA was performed on roughly 20-31 mg of unsorted bulk tissue. In this sample, this clonotype is medium-sized.

This clonotype was obtained from a woman aged 60-75 years with primary liver carcinoma and hepatitis B virus infection. The chain uses TRBV11-2 and TRBJ1-3; no definite D call. Sequencing was carried out using liver tumor tissue from sampling region 4. Subset of the sample: tumor region T4, right-lateral pole. The DNA for the CDR3 is TGTGCCAGCAGCTTAGGTGGAAACACCATATATTTT. It yields the protein CASSLGGNTIYF.